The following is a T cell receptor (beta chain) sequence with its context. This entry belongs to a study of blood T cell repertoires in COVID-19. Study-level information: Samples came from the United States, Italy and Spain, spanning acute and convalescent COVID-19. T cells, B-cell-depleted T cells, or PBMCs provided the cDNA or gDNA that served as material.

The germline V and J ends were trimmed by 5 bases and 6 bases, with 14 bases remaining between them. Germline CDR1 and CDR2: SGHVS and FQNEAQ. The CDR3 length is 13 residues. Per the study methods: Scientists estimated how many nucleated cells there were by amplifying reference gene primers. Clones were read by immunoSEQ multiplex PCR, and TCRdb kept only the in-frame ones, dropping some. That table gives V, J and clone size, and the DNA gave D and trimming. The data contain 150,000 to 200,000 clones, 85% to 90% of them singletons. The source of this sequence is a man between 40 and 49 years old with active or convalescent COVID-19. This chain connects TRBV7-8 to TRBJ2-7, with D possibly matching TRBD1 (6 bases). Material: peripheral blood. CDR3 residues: CASSVGAGGEQYF. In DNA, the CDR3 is TGTGCCAGCAGCGTGGGGGCAGGCGGCGAGCAGTACTTC.